A selection of T cell receptor beta chains follows, all from one sample in a study of blood T cell repertoires in COVID-19. TCRdb's table, derived via immunoSEQ multiplex PCR, lists solely in-frame clones and lacks some. Of 150,000 or so clones listed, 75% to 90% were seen once; the top ten hold 5.5% to 7.5%. Sequencing input: peripheral blood. Receptors originate from a man of 80 years or more with acute or convalescent COVID-19. CDR3s include the opening cysteine and the closing phenylalanine or tryptophan. The D gene is left open where the match is weak. Some rows mark clone size as missing; the rest say once, few, many or name a class of expanded clone.

d_call	clone_size	v_call	j_call	cdr3_aa	cdr3_nt
TRBD1	NA	TRBV7-8	TRBJ1-2	CASSIGAGGGYTF	TGTGCCAGCAGCATCGGGGCAGGGGGCGGCTACACCTTC
NA	NA	TRBV5-1	TRBJ2-1	CASSLAEGGPHNEQFF	TGCGCCAGCAGCTTGGCCGAGGGAGGTCCCCACAATGAGCAGTTCTTC
TRBD1	NA	TRBV18	TRBJ2-5	CASSPWTGEETQYF	TGTGCCAGCTCACCTTGGACAGGGGAGGAGACCCAGTACTTC
NA	NA	TRBV2	TRBJ1-1	CASREGSEAFF	TGTGCCAGCAGGGAGGGGTCTGAAGCTTTCTTT
NA	NA	TRBV2	TRBJ1-1	CASSETPSRRAFF	TGTGCCAGCAGTGAAACCCCTTCCAGAAGAGCTTTCTTT
TRBD1	NA	TRBV5-1	TRBJ2-1	CASRRDRGRDEQFF	TGCGCCAGCAGACGGGACAGGGGACGGGATGAGCAGTTCTTC
TRBD1	NA	TRBV5-1	TRBJ1-1	CASAKTGMGTEAFF	TGCGCCAGTGCGAAGACAGGGATGGGCACTGAAGCTTTCTTT
TRBD1	NA	TRBV5-1	TRBJ2-7	CASSLRDSYEQYF	TGCGCCAGCAGCTTGAGGGACAGCTACGAGCAGTACTTC
TRBD2	few	TRBV28	TRBJ2-1	CASILTSGYNEQFF	TGTGCCAGCATTTTGACTAGCGGTTACAATGAGCAGTTCTTC
NA	NA	TRBV7-2	TRBJ1-6	CASSTRRYNSPLHF	TGTGCCAGCAGCACGCGGCGGTATAATTCACCCCTCCACTTT
NA	NA	TRBV6-1	TRBJ2-7	CASSEVSGDPYEQYF	TGTGCCAGCAGTGAGGTTTCGGGGGACCCCTACGAGCAGTACTTC
NA	NA	TRBV5-6	TRBJ1-2	CASSPTGTLNYGYTF	TGTGCCAGCAGCCCCACCGGGACACTTAACTATGGCTACACCTTC
NA	NA	TRBV4-1	TRBJ1-2	CASSQDMVQGNLYGYTF	TGCGCCAGCAGCCAAGATATGGTGCAGGGAAACCTCTATGGCTACACCTTC
NA	NA	TRBV3-1/TRBV3-2	TRBJ2-1	CASSQSITTSNEQFF	TGTGCCAGCAGCCAAAGTATCACGACTAGCAATGAGCAGTTCTTC
NA	once	TRBV6-1	TRBJ1-5	CASSDEGLFNQPQHF	TGTGCCAGCAGTGATGAGGGTCTGTTTAATCAGCCCCAGCATTTT
NA	NA	TRBV6-6	TRBJ1-1	CASSLGQGSGNTEAFF	TGTGCCAGCAGTTTGGGGCAGGGATCGGGGAACACTGAAGCTTTCTTT
TRBD1	NA	TRBV28	TRBJ1-1	CASSKTGGRGTEAFF	TGTGCCAGCAGTAAGACAGGGGGTAGGGGCACTGAAGCTTTCTTT
NA	NA	TRBV28	TRBJ2-1	CASRPTSASYNEQFF	TGTGCCAGCAGACCCACTTCAGCGAGCTACAATGAGCAGTTCTTC
NA	NA	TRBV20-1	TRBJ1-2	CSARVSYGYTF	TGCAGTGCTAGGGTCAGTTATGGCTACACCTTC
NA	NA	TRBV2	TRBJ2-7	CASTSEEGTYEQYF	TGTGCCAGCACTTCCGAGGAGGGTACCTACGAGCAGTACTTC
NA	once	TRBV2	TRBJ2-1	CASRPPGTWLGEQFF	TGTGCCAGCAGACCACCTGGGACTTGGTTAGGTGAGCAGTTCTTC
TRBD2	NA	TRBV10-1	TRBJ2-1	CASTRFRVRAGDWYNEQFF	TGCGCCAGCACCCGATTCAGGGTCAGAGCGGGGGATTGGTACAATGAGCAGTTCTTC
TRBD2	once	TRBV7-2	TRBJ2-1	CASSLTGGPGVPYNEQFF	TGTGCCAGCAGCTTGACGGGAGGGCCGGGGGTCCCCTACAATGAGCAGTTCTTC
NA	NA	TRBV6-5	TRBJ1-5	CASSDQPQHF	TGTGCCAGCAGCGATCAGCCCCAGCATTTT
TRBD1	NA	TRBV7-9	TRBJ2-5	CASSPGQGATSGETQYF	TGTGCCAGCAGCCCGGGACAGGGGGCGACTAGCGGGGAGACCCAGTACTTC
NA	NA	TRBV15	TRBJ1-6	CATSRKQGSYNSPLHF	TGTGCCACCAGCAGAAAACAGGGCTCCTATAATTCACCCCTCCACTTT
NA	NA	TRBV7-9	TRBJ1-1	CASSPRHGLGAFF	TGTGCCAGCAGCCCCAGACACGGCCTTGGCGCTTTCTTT
TRBD2	NA	TRBV7-2	TRBJ2-7	CASSTASGGSYEQYF	TGTGCCAGCAGCACTGCTAGCGGGGGCTCCTACGAGCAGTACTTC
TRBD1	NA	TRBV3-1/TRBV3-2	TRBJ2-5	CASSRRTGGGETQYF	TGTGCCAGCAGCCGACGGACAGGGGGCGGGGAGACCCAGTACTTC
NA	NA	TRBV7-2	TRBJ2-1	CASTSPGVGEQFF	TGTGCCAGCACCTCACCCGGGGTGGGTGAGCAGTTCTTC
NA	NA	TRBV11-2	TRBJ2-5	CASSLWRAQETQYF	TGTGCCAGCAGCTTGTGGAGGGCCCAAGAGACCCAGTACTTC
NA	once	TRBV29-1	TRBJ1-4	CSGLELNEKLFF	TGCAGCGGGCTGGAGTTAAATGAAAAACTGTTTTTT
NA	NA	TRBV6-5	TRBJ1-2	CASSSAGRPVYGYTF	TGTGCCAGCAGCTCAGCGGGACGGCCGGTCTATGGCTACACCTTC
TRBD2	NA	TRBV18	TRBJ2-1	CASSSTTGGISYNEQFF	TGTGCCAGCTCATCCACGACGGGAGGGATCTCCTACAATGAGCAGTTCTTC
NA	NA	TRBV9	TRBJ2-7	CASPSYEQYF	TGTGCCAGCCCCTCGTACGAGCAGTACTTC
TRBD1	NA	TRBV10-2	TRBJ1-6	CASRLDRAASPLHF	TGCGCCAGCAGGCTGGACAGGGCGGCTTCACCCCTCCACTTT
TRBD2	NA	TRBV18	TRBJ2-1	CASSPLSSGANEQFF	TGTGCCAGCTCACCACTTTCTAGCGGGGCTAATGAGCAGTTCTTC
NA	NA	TRBV3-1/TRBV3-2	TRBJ2-5	CASSITSSETQYF	TGTGCCAGCAGCATTACTAGCAGCGAGACCCAGTACTTC
TRBD2	NA	TRBV3-1/TRBV3-2	TRBJ2-3	CASSRLAGGRADTQYF	TGTGCCAGCAGCCGTCTAGCGGGGGGGCGAGCAGATACGCAGTATTTT
TRBD1	NA	TRBV11-2	TRBJ2-3	CASSPGQGSTDTQYF	TGTGCCAGCAGCCCCGGACAGGGAAGCACAGATACGCAGTATTTT
TRBD1	NA	TRBV24-1	TRBJ2-7	CATSDTGTGIYEQYF	TGTGCCACCAGTGATACCGGGACAGGGATCTACGAGCAGTACTTC